This TCR beta chain came from a study of T-cell memory formation after mild COVID-19. There are 17 residues in the CDR3. V gave up 2 bases and J gave up 1 base; unmatched junction bases: 10. In germline, CDR1 is SGHNT, CDR2 YYREEE (reference sequence). TCRdb redid the calling of the 5' RACE reads with MiXCR, one entry per CDR3 protein. The table shows more than 300,000 distinct CDR3 sequences, with roughly 15% occurring only once. In its sample, this clonotype was seen a few times. The genes are TRBV5-4 and TRBJ2-5; TRBD2 aligns across 8 bases. The origin of this receptor is a man younger than 35 who had mild COVID-19 (a few samples of this study predate the infection). Cell type and time point are not known. Sequencing was done on a sample of PBMCs or a T cell subset sorted from them (not recorded which). The CDR3 sequence is CASSFGGSGATQETQYF. The CDR3 DNA is TGTGCCAGCAGCTTCGGTGGTAGCGGGGCAACCCAAGAGACCCAGTACTTC.